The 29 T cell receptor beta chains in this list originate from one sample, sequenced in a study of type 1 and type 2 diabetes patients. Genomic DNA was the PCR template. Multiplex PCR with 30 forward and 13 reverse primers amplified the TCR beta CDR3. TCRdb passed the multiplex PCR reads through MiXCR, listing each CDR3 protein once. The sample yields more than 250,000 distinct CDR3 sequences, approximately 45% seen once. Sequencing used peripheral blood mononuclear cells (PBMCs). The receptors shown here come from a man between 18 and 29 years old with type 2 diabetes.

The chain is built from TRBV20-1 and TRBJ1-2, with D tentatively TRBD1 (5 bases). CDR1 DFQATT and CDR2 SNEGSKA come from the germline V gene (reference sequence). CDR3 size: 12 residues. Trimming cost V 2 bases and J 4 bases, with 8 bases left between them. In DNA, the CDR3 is TGCAGTGCTAGAAGAGGGACCTATGGCTACACCTTC. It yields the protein CSARRGTYGYTF.

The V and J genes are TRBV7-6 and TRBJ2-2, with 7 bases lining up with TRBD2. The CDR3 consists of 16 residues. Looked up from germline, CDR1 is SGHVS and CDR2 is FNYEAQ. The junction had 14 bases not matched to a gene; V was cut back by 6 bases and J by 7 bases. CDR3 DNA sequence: TGTGCCAGCAGTCCTAGCGGATTTAAATTTAACGGGGAGCTGTTTTTT. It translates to CASSPSGFKFNGELFF.

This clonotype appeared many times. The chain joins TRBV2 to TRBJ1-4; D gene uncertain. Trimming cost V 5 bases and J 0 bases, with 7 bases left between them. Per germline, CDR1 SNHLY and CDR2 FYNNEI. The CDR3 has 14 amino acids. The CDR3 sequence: CASSSGTTNEKLFF. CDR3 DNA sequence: TGTGCCAGCAGTTCCGGGACAACTAATGAAAAACTGTTTTTT.

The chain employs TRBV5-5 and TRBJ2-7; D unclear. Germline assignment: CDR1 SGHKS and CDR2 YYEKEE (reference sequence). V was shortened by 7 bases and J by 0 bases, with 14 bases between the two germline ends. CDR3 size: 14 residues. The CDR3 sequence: CASLGVGSSYEQYF. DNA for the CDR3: TGTGCCAGCTTGGGCGTCGGCAGCTCCTACGAGCAGTACTTC.

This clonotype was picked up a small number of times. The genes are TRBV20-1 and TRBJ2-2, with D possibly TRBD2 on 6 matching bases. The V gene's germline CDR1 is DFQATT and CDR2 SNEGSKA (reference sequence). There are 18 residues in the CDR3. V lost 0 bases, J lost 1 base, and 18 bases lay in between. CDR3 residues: CSARDLYGRAGNTGELFF. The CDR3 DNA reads TGCAGTGCTAGAGATTTGTACGGTCGAGCGGGGAACACCGGGGAGCTGTTTTTT.

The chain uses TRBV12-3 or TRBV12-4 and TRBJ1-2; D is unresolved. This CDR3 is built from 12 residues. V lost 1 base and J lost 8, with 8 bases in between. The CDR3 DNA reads TGTGCCAGCAGTTTAGAAGCCTGGGGCTACACCTTC. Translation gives CASSLEAWGYTF.

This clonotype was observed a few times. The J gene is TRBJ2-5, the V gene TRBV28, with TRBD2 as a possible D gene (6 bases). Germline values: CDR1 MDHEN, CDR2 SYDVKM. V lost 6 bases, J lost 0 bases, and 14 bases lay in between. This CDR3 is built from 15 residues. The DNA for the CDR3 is TGTGCCAGCAGCCCTGCTGGGACTCACCAAGAGACCCAGTACTTC. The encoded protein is CASSPAGTHQETQYF.

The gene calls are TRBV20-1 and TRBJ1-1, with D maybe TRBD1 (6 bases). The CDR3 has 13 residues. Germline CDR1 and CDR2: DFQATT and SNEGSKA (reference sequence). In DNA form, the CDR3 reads TGCAGCAGAGCGACAGGATTTGACACTGAAGCTTTCTTT. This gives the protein CSRATGFDTEAFF.

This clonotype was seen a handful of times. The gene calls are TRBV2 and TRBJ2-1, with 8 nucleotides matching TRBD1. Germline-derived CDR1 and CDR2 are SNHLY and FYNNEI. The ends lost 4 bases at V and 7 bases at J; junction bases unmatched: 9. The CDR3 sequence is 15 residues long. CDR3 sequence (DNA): TGTGCCAGCAGTGCCAGGGGGCTTTTTAGTAATGAGCAGTTCTTC. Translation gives CASSARGLFSNEQFF.

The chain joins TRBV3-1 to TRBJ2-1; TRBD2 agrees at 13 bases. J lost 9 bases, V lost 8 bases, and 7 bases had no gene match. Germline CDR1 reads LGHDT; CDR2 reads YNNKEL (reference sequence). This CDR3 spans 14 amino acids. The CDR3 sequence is CASVRTSGSSEQFF. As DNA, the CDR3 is TGTGCCAGCGTAAGGACTAGCGGGAGTAGTGAGCAGTTCTTC.

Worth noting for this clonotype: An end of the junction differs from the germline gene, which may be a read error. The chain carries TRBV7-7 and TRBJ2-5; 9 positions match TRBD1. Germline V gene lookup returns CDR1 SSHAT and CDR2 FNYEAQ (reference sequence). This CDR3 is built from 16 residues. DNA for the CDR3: TGTGCTAGCAGCCCAAGTCCGGGACAGGGTAGTGAGACCCAGTACTTC. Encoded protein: CASSPSPGQGSETQYF.

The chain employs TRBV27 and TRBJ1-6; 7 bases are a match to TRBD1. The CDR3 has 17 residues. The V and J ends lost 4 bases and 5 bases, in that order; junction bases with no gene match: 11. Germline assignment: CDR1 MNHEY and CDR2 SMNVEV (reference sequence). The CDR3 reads CASSSDGPTGNNSPLHF. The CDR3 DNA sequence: TGTGCCAGCAGTTCCGACGGACCGACAGGGAATAATTCACCCCTCCACTTT.

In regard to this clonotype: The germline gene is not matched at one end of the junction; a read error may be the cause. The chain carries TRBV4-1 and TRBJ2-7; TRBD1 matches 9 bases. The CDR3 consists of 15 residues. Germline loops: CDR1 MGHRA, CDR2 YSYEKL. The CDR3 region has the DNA TGCGCCAGCAGCCAGTACTCGGACAGGGGCCACGAGCAGTGCTTC. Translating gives CASSQYSDRGHEQCF.

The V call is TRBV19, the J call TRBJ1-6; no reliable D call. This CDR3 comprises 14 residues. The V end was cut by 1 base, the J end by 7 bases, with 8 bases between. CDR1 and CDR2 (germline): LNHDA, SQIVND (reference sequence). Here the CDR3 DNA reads TGTGCCAGTAGTATAGGAGGAGGGAATTCACCCCTCCACTTT. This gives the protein CASSIGGGNSPLHF.

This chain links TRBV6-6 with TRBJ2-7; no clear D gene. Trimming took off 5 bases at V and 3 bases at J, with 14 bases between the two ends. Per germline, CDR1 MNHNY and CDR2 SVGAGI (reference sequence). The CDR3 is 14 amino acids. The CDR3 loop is CASSGHPENYEQYF. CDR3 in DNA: TGTGCCAGCAGTGGGCACCCGGAAAACTACGAGCAGTACTTC.

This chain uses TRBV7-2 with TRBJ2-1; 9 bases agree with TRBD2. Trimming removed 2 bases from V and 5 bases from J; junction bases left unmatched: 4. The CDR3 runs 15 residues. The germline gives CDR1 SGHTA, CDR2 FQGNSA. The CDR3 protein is CASSLRSGSNNEQFF. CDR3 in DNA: TGTGCCAGCAGCTTACGTAGCGGGAGCAACAATGAGCAGTTCTTC.

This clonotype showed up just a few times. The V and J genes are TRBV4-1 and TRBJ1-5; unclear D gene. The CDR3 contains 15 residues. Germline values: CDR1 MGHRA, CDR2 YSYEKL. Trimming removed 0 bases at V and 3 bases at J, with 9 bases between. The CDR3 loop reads CASSQDGTDNQPQHF. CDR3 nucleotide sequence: TGCGCCAGCAGCCAAGATGGAACCGACAATCAGCCCCAGCATTTT.

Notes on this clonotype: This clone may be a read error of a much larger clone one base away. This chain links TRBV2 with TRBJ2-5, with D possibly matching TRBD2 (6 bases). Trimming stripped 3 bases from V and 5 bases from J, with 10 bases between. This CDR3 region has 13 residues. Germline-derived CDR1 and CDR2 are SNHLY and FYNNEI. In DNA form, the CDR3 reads TGTGCCAGCAGTGATATAGGGAGGGAGACCCAGTACTTC. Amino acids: CASSDIGRETQYF.

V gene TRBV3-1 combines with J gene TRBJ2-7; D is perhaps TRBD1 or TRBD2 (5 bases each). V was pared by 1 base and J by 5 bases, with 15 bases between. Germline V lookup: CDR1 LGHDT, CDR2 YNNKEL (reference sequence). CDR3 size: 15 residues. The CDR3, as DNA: TGTGCCAGCAGCCAAGCTATTCCAGGGAGTAACGAGCAGTACTTC. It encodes CASSQAIPGSNEQYF.

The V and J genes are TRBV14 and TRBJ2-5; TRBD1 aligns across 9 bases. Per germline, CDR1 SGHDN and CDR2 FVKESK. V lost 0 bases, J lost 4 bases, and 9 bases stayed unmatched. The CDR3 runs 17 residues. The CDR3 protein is CASSQDHYRGLGETQYF. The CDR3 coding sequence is TGTGCCAGCAGCCAAGATCATTACAGGGGGCTGGGAGAGACCCAGTACTTC.

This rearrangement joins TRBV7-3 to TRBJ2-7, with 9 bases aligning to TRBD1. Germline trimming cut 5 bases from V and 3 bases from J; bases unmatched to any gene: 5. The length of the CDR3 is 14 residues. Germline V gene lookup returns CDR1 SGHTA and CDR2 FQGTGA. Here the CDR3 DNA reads TGTGCCAGCAGCCCGGACAGGGGAATCTACGAGCAGTACTTC. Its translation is CASSPDRGIYEQYF.

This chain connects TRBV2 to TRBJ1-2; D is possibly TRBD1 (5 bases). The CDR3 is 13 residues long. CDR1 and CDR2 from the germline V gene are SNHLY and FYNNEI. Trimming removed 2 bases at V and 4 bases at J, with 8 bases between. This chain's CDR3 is CASSELGTYGYTF. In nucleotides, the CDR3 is TGTGCCAGCAGTGAACTCGGGACCTATGGCTACACCTTC.

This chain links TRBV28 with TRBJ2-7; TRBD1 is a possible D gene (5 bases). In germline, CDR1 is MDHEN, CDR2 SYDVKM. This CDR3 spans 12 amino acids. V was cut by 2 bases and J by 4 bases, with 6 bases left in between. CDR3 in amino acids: CASSLPGYEQYF. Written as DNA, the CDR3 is TGTGCCAGCAGTTTACCAGGGTACGAGCAGTACTTC.

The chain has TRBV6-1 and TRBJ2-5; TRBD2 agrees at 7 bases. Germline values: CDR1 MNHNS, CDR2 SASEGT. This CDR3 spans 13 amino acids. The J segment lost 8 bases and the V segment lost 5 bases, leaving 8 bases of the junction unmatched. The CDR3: CASSLGPGGTQYF. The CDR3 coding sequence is TGTGCCAGCAGTTTAGGTCCGGGGGGAACCCAGTACTTC.

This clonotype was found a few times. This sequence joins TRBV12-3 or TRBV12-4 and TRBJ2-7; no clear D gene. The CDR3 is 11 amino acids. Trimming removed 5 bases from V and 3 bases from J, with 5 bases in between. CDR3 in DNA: TGTGCCAGCAGTATGGACTACGAGCAGTACTTC. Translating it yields CASSMDYEQYF.

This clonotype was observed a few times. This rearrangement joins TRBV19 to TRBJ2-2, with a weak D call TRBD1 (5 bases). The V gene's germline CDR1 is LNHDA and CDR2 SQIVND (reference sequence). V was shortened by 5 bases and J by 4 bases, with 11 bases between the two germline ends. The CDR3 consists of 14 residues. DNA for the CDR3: TGTGCCAGTAGTGGGGCGGCGGTCACCGGGGAGCTGTTTTTT. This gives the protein CASSGAAVTGELFF. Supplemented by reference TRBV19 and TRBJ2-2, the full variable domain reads DGGITQSPKYLFRKEGQNVTLSCEQNLNHDAMYWYRQDPGQGLRLIYYSQIVNDFQKGDIAEGYSVSREKKESFPLTVTSAQKNPTAFYLCASSGAAVTGELFFGEGSRLTVL.

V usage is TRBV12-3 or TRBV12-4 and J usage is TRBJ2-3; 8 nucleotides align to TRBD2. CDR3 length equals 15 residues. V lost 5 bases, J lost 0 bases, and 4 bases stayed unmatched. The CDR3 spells CASSLGGASTDTQYF. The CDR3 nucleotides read TGTGCCAGCAGTCTCGGGGGGGCCAGCACAGATACGCAGTATTTT.

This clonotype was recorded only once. CDR3 bases: TGCAGCGCCAACCTAGGGGGCAGTACTAAAGCTTTCTTT. It is translated as CSANLGGSTKAFF. The gene calls are TRBV29-1 and TRBJ1-1, with 7 bases fitting TRBD1. The CDR3 runs 13 residues. The V and J ends lost 7 bases and 9 bases, in that order; junction bases with no gene match: 14. Germline loops: CDR1 SQVTM, CDR2 ANQGSEA.

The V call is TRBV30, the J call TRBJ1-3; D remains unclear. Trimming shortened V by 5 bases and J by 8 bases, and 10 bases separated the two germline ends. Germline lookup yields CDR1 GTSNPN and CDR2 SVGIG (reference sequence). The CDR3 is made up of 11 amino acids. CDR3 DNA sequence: TGTGCCTGGGATTTAACAGACACCATATATTTT. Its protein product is CAWDLTDTIYF. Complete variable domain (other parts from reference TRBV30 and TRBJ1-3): SQTIHQWPATLVQPVGSPLSLECTVEGTSNPNLYWYRQAAGRGLQLLFYSVGIGQISSEVPQNLSASRPQDRQFILSSKKLLLSDSGFYLCAWDLTDTIYFGEGSWLTVV.